The source of this T cell receptor beta chain is a study of technical replicates of blood from a few donors. Clones were read by immunoSEQ multiplex PCR, and TCRdb kept only the in-frame ones, dropping some. The sample comprises roughly 65,000 clones, 75% to 90% of which are singletons, and 4% to 5.5% rests with the top ten. A remark on this clone: One end of the junction fails to match germline, which may point to a read error.

The germline V gene has CDR1 LGHNT and CDR2 FRNRAP. The CDR3 has 10 residues. The chain carries TRBV12-5 and TRBJ1-2; D call uncertain. The sequence was collected from a human donor in good health. Some clones in this sample may be carry-over from other donors' samples. Material: PBMCs. CDR3 amino acids: CASGAREASF. The CDR3, as DNA: TGTGCTAGTGGTGCCCGGGAGGCTTCCTTC.